Below are 7 T cell receptor beta chains sequenced from a single sample in a study of T cell repertoires in cytomegalovirus infection. These receptors lack a known antigen. TCRdb analysed the reads with MiXCR anew, one entry per CDR3 protein. The sample shows about 130,000 distinct CDR3 sequences, 20% to 30% of them seen only once. The sequenced sample was PBMCs, sequenced either directly or after in vitro stimulation (not recorded which). These receptor sequences come from a human donor in good health (CMV status not recorded). Some clones in this sample may be carry-over from other donors' samples.

The J gene is TRBJ1-1, the V gene TRBV12-3 or TRBV12-4; no clear D. This CDR3 is 13 amino acids long. V was cut by 6 bases and J by 3 bases, with 11 bases left in between. The CDR3 spells CASRLREYTEAFF. In DNA, the CDR3 is TGTGCCAGCAGATTAAGGGAGTACACTGAAGCTTTCTTT.

This clonotype was seen ten or more times. The chain couples TRBV7-6 to TRBJ1-1, with TRBD1 as a possible D gene (5 bases). V was cut by 2 bases and J by 6 bases, with 7 bases left in between. Per the germline V gene, CDR1 is SGHVS and CDR2 is FNYEAQ. This CDR3 is built from 12 residues. The CDR3 here is CASSLLGAEAFF. The CDR3 nucleotides are TGTGCCAGCAGCTTATTAGGGGCTGAAGCTTTCTTT.

Comments on this clonotype: A read error may produce the germline difference seen at one junction end. The gene calls are TRBV2 and TRBJ1-1; no firm D call. The CDR3 extends over 11 amino acids. From germline, CDR1 is SNHLY and CDR2 FYNNEI. CDR3 nucleotides: TGTGCCAGCAGTGAACCCCGACTCATAGAGTTT. This encodes CASSEPRLIEF.

The V and J genes are TRBV24-1 and TRBJ2-1, with 14 bases identical to TRBD2. The CDR3 contains 19 residues. Germline loops: CDR1 KGHDR, CDR2 SFDVKD. Germline trimming cut 3 bases from V and 7 bases from J; bases unmatched to any gene: 13. CDR3 DNA: TGTGCCACCAGTGATCGCGTAGGACTAGCGGGAGGCCCGGGAAATGAGCAGTTCTTC. Translation: CATSDRVGLAGGPGNEQFF.

This clonotype was seen repeatedly, ten times or more. V gene TRBV7-2 combines with J gene TRBJ2-1; perhaps TRBD2 as D (5 bases). V was pared by 1 base and J by 13 bases, with 11 bases between. Germline V gene lookup returns CDR1 SGHTA and CDR2 FQGNSA. The CDR3 is made up of 12 amino acids. The CDR3 loop reads CASSLDRDQQFF. Written as DNA, the CDR3 is TGTGCCAGCAGCTTAGACCGGGATCAACAGTTCTTC.

The rearrangement uses TRBV9 and TRBJ2-1; no firm D call. The CDR3 runs 14 residues. The V gene lost 0 bases and the J gene lost 7 bases, with 11 bases spanning the gap. The V gene's germline CDR1 is SGDLS and CDR2 YYNGEE. The CDR3 reads CASSVAGASNEQFF. In DNA, the CDR3 is TGTGCCAGCAGCGTAGCTGGAGCGTCGAATGAGCAGTTCTTC.

There are many counts of this clonotype. V usage is TRBV28 and J usage is TRBJ1-2; 9 nucleotides match TRBD1. Unmatched junction bases numbered 6, after V lost 4 bases and J lost 3 bases. Germline CDR1 is MDHEN and CDR2 is SYDVKM. This CDR3 contains 15 residues. This CDR3 is CASSSPRQGDYGYTF. In nucleotides, the CDR3 is TGTGCCAGCAGTTCACCCCGACAGGGGGACTATGGCTACACCTTC.